The clone carrying this T cell receptor beta chain was counted a few times. Its cognate antigen is unknown. The data were taken from a study of blood T cells in healthy people across ages. Broader study findings: The diversity estimates, figures obtained from one million T cells, were considered underestimates. Donors of long life had a larger count of naive CD4+ cells and greater diversity than aged donors.

Every sample had a minimum of 6.5 million PBMCs isolated. The total RNA that was extracted per sample amounted to at least 5.5 micrograms. V trimming: 4 bases; J trimming: 2 bases; junction bases outside the gene matches: 7. The CDR3 loop spans 17 amino acids. Using a J-beta primer mix together with a sample-barcoded 5' primer, a second PCR was run for roughly 6 to 12 cycles. TCRdb processed the 5' RACE reads anew with MiXCR; each CDR3 protein has one entry. Seen here are 2 million or so distinct CDR3 sequences, 49% observed once, and the top ten hold roughly 2%. Sequencing input: blood. This receptor was obtained from a woman in her thirties or forties in good health. The chain is built from TRBV12-3 or TRBV12-4 and TRBJ2-3, with TRBD2 matching over 12 bases. CDR3 DNA sequence: TGTGCCAGCAGTTCCCCGACTAGCGGGGGTGCCACAGATACGCAGTATTTT. Protein sequence: CASSSPTSGGATDTQYF.